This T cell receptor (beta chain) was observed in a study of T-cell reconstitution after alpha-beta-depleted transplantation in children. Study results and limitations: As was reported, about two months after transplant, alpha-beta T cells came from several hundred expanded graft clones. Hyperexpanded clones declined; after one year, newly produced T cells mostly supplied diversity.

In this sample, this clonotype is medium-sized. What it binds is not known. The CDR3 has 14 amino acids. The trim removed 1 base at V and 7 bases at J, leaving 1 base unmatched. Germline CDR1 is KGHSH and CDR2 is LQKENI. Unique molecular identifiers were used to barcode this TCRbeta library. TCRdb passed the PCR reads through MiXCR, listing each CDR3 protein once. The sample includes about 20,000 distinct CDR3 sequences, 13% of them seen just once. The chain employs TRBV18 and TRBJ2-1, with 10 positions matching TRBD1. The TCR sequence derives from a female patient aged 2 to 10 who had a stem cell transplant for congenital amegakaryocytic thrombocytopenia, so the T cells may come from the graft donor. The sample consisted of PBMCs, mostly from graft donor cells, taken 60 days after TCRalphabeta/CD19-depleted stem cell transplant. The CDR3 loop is CASSPQGQGNEQFF. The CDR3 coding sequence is TGTGCCAGCTCACCACAGGGACAGGGGAATGAGCAGTTCTTC.